The 17 T cell receptor beta chains presented below share a single source sample, sequenced in a study of blood T cell repertoires in COVID-19. TCRdb's copy holds only in-frame clones and misses some; the assay was immunoSEQ multiplex PCR. The sample contains 380,000 or so clones, about 90% of which appear only once. Sequencing was done on a sample of peripheral blood. These receptors were obtained from a man aged 35 to 55 with acute or convalescent COVID-19.

The chain couples TRBV7-6 to TRBJ2-1, with 8 positions matching TRBD1. With 4 bases clipped from V and 9 bases from J, the junction kept 11 bases outside the gene matches. The CDR3 spans 15 residues. Looked up from germline, CDR1 is SGHVS and CDR2 is FNYEAQ. The chain's CDR3 is CASSSQPGGLGEQFF. The CDR3 DNA is TGTGCCAGCAGCTCGCAGCCAGGGGGCCTGGGTGAGCAGTTCTTC.

The chain carries TRBV4-2 and TRBJ1-2; 10 nucleotides agree with TRBD1. Trimming at V came to 3 bases and at J to 8 bases, leaving 15 bases not matched to a gene. Germline-derived CDR1 and CDR2 are LGHNA and YNFKEQ. The CDR3 runs 17 residues. The CDR3 DNA follows: TGTGCCAGCAGCCAGTTGACAGGGGGCACTGGGTTCGACGGCTACACCTTC. It is translated as CASSQLTGGTGFDGYTF.

J is TRBJ1-3 and V is TRBV5-5, with D perhaps matching TRBD1 (6 bases). The CDR3 length is 14 residues. Trimming removed 4 bases from V and 4 bases from J, with 12 bases in between. The V gene's germline CDR1 is SGHKS and CDR2 YYEKEE (reference sequence). CDR3 sequence (DNA): TGTGCCAGCAGCAGCAGGGGAGAAGGAAACACCATATATTTT. It codes for CASSSRGEGNTIYF.

The chain has TRBV28 and TRBJ1-5, with D perhaps TRBD1 (6 bases). Germline V CDR1 and CDR2: MDHEN, SYDVKM. Trimming pared 3 bases from V and 0 bases from J, leaving 15 bases between. This CDR3 is built from 17 residues. CDR3 bases: TGTGCCAGCAGTTTCCCCGGGGACAATTATAGCAATCAGCCCCAGCATTTT. Encoded protein: CASSFPGDNYSNQPQHF.

CDR3 bases: TGTGCCAGCAGTGAACGCCTTCGGCCCCCAAGCGAAGGCAATGAGCAGTTCTTC. It yields the protein CASSERLRPPSEGNEQFF. V usage is TRBV6-4 and J usage is TRBJ2-1; D is unclear. In germline, CDR1 is MRHNA, CDR2 SNTAGT. The CDR3 consists of 18 residues. Trimming removed 3 bases from V and 6 bases from J, with 24 bases in between.

The chain is built from TRBV6-2 or TRBV6-3 and TRBJ2-4; D call uncertain. The V gene's germline CDR1 is MNHEY and CDR2 SVGEGT. The CDR3 totals 17 residues. Trimming removed 0 bases at V and 0 bases at J, with 12 bases between. CDR3 residues: CASSYSAIYLAKNIQYF. CDR3 DNA sequence: TGTGCCAGCAGTTACTCGGCCATTTACCTAGCCAAAAACATTCAGTACTTC.

The chain is built from TRBV6-4 and TRBJ1-2; 8 nucleotides agree with TRBD1. The CDR3 contains 16 residues. Germline V gene sequence: CDR1 MRHNA, CDR2 SNTAGT. V trimming: 3 bases; J trimming: 7 bases; junction bases outside the gene matches: 13. Here the CDR3 reads CASSEKFQGARRGYTF. CDR3 sequence (DNA): TGTGCCAGCAGTGAGAAGTTCCAGGGGGCACGGCGTGGCTACACCTTC.

J is TRBJ2-3 and V is TRBV5-4, with 8 bases lining up with TRBD1. The germline gives CDR1 SGHNT, CDR2 YYREEE (reference sequence). The CDR3 runs 14 residues. Germline trimming cut 7 bases from V and 6 bases from J; bases unmatched to any gene: 10. The CDR3 nucleotides are TGTGCCAGCTCCCAGGGGGCGCTTTTGGATACGCAGTATTTT. It encodes CASSQGALLDTQYF. Variable domain in full (rest from reference TRBV5-4 and TRBJ2-3): ETGVTQSPTHLIKTRGQQVTLRCSSQSGHNTVSWYQQALGQGPQFIFQYYREEENGRGNFPPRFSGLQFPNYSSELNVNALELDDSALYLCASSQGALLDTQYFGPGTRLTVL.

This chain joins TRBV7-2 and TRBJ1-1, with a weak D call TRBD1 (5 bases). The CDR3 extends over 14 amino acids. In germline, CDR1 is SGHTA, CDR2 FQGNSA. The V end lost 4 bases, the J end lost 5 bases, and 14 bases lay between the germline ends. The CDR3, as DNA: TGTGCCAGCAGCTCGCAGGGTTTCGGTACTGAAGCTTTCTTT. Translated, it gives CASSSQGFGTEAFF.

This chain connects TRBV6-1 to TRBJ1-1, with 10 bases fitting TRBD1. CDR3 length: 14 amino acids. V trimming: 5 bases; J trimming: 10 bases; junction bases outside the gene matches: 10. Germline lookup yields CDR1 MNHNS and CDR2 SASEGT. The CDR3 region has the DNA TGTGCCAGCAGTTCCGAGGGACAGGGGTACGGAGCTTTCTTT. Its translation: CASSSEGQGYGAFF.

This chain uses TRBV13 with TRBJ2-3, with TRBD2 matching 7 bases. CDR1 PRHDT and CDR2 FYEKMQ come from the germline V gene (reference sequence). After removal of 3 bases from V and 3 bases from J, the junction contained 0 bases not matched to a gene. The CDR3 covers 13 residues. The CDR3 nucleotides read TGTGCCAGCAGCTTGGGAGGGACAGATACGCAGTATTTT. This codes for CASSLGGTDTQYF.

There are a few counts of this clone. The chain employs TRBV11-2 and TRBJ2-2, with TRBD2 matching 11 bases. Germline values: CDR1 SGHAT, CDR2 FQNNGV. This CDR3 is 15 amino acids long. Trimming at V came to 9 bases and at J to 7 bases, leaving 10 bases not matched to a gene. In DNA form, the CDR3 reads TGTGCCAGTAGAGGGCTAGCGGGAGGATTCGGGGAGCTGTTTTTT. Encoded protein: CASRGLAGGFGELFF.

The rearrangement links TRBV9 to TRBJ2-5, with 8 positions matching TRBD1. The trim removed 3 bases at V and 5 bases at J, leaving 6 bases unmatched. The CDR3 is 14 amino acids. Per the germline V gene, CDR1 is SGDLS and CDR2 is YYNGEE. The CDR3 sequence is CASSAGQVGETQYF. CDR3 in DNA: TGTGCCAGCAGCGCGGGACAGGTTGGGGAGACCCAGTACTTC.

The chain has TRBV15 and TRBJ1-5, with D hard to call. This CDR3 region has 14 residues. From germline, CDR1 is LNHNV and CDR2 YYDKDF (reference sequence). V gave up 6 bases and J gave up 4 bases, with 13 bases separating them. For the CDR3, the DNA is TGTGCCACCAGGAATTCGGCCAGGAATCAGCCCCAGCATTTT. Translated, it gives CATRNSARNQPQHF. Using reference TRBV15 and TRBJ1-5 for the parts outside the CDR3, the full variable domain is DAMVIQNPRYQVTQFGKPVTLSCSQTLNHNVMYWYQQKSSQAPKLLFHYYDKDFNNEADTPDNFQSRRPNTSFCFLDIRSPGLGDTAMYLCATRNSARNQPQHFGDGTRLSIL.

V is TRBV6-5 and J is TRBJ1-1; D ambiguous. Germline V CDR1 and CDR2: MNHEY, SVGAGI. This CDR3 contains 15 residues. Trimming left V 2 bases short and J 5 bases short, with 15 bases between. The CDR3 nucleotides read TGTGCCAGCAGTTACGTTTCTAGGGCGGGAACTGAAGCTTTCTTT. Translation: CASSYVSRAGTEAFF.

V usage is TRBV28 and J usage is TRBJ1-1; D possibly corresponds to TRBD1 (5 bases). In germline, CDR1 is MDHEN, CDR2 SYDVKM. The CDR3 has 13 amino acids. Trimming shortened V by 6 bases and J by 5 bases, and 13 bases separated the two germline ends. CDR3 in amino acids: CASSSTGTTEAFF. For the CDR3, the DNA is TGTGCCAGCAGCTCGACGGGGACTACTGAAGCTTTCTTT.

This clone appeared once. J is TRBJ2-2 and V is TRBV7-3; 13 bases are shared with TRBD2. The CDR3 runs 16 residues. V gave up 4 bases and J gave up 4 bases; unmatched junction bases: 3. From germline, CDR1 is SGHTA and CDR2 FQGTGA. CDR3 nucleotides: TGTGCCAGCAGCTCCGGACTAGCGGGGGCCACCGGGGAGCTGTTTTTT. Encoded protein: CASSSGLAGATGELFF.